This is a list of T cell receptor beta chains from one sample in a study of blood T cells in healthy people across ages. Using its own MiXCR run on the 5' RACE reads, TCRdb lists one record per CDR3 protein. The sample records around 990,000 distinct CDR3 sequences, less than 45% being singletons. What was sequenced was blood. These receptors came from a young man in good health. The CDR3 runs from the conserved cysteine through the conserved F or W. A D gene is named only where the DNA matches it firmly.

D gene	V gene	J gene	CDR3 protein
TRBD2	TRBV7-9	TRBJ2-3	CASSLGLAGRADTQYF
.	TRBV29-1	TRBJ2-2	CSVVSRTPTRDTGELFF
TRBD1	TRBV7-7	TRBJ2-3	CASSYSDRATQYF
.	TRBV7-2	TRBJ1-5	CASSFVGAGFGQPQHF
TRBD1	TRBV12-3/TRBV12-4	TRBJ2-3	CASSFGTGGRADTQYF
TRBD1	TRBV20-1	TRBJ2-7	CSARDLGQNYEQYF
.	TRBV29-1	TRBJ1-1	CSVGTPGDEAFF
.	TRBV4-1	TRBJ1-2	CASSLGYGSYGYTF
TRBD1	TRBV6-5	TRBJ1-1	CASSSRDRVGDTEAFF
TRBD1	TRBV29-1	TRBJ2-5	CSVGQGGKTQYF
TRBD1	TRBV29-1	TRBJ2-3	CSVEQGWGTDTQYF
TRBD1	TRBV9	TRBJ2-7	CASSVEDRGSYEQYF
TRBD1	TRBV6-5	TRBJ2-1	CASSATGGYNEQFF
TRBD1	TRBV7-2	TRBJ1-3	CASSWDRGRSTIYF
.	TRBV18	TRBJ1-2	CASSSATVQGTYGYTF
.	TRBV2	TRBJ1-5	CASSEEGQGPQHF
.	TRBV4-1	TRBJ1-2	CASSQVPGAANYGYTF
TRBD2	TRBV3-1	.	CASSQEGLVGVTQYF
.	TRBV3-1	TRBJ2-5	CASSQAGGAQETQYF
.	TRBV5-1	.	CASSLIGGSYEQYF
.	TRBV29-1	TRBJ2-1	CSVGRAGYNEQFF
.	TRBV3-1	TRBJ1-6	CASSQYGRLGYNSPLHF
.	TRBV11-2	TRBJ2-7	CASSLDVREPYEQYF
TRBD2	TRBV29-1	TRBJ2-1	CSVTSGYHSYNEQFF
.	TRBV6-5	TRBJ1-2	CASSSRGGYYGYTF
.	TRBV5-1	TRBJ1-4	CASSLDQGNEKLFF
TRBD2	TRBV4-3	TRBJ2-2	CASSQEGASGTNTGELFF
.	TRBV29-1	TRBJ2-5	CSVESPPETQYF
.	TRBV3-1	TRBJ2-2	CASSHPRVGTRELFF
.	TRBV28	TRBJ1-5	CASSYEQGQTQHF
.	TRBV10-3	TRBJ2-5	CAISGVAGTGEQYF
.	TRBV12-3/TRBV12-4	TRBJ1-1	CASSLFRVKEGPTEAFF
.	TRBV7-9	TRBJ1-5	CASSPGAHQPQHF
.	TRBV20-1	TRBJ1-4	CSAPGTGNEKLFF
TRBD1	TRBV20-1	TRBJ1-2	CSARVTSGGDYGYTF
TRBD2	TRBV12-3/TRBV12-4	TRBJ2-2	CASSPGRANTGELFF
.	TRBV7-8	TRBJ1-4	CASSLARTGNEKLFF
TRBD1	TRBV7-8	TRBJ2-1	CASSFRTGGNEQFF
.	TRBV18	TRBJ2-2	CASSPRKGGTGELFF
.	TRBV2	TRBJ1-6	CASSEKSYNSPLHF
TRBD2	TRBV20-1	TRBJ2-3	CSARGASGSGEQYF
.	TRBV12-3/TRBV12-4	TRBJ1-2	CASSLRRQRNSYTF
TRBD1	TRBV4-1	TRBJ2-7	CASSQALESPGQGAYEQYF
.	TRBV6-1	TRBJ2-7	CASSDLGLSYEQYF
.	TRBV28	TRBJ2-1	CASSPKTSMWGAYNEQFF
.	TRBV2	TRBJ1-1	CASSDLEAFF
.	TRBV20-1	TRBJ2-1	CSARDYGGGPRNEQFF
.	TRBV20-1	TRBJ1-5	CSASQTGSGDVYSNQPQHF
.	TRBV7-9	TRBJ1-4	CASSLATGLTNEKLFF
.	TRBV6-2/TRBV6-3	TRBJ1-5	CASRQTGWEQPQHF
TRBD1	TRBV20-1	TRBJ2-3	CSASRGQSTDTQYF
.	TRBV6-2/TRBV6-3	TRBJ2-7	CASSYGISYEQYF
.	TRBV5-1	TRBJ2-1	CASSLNGAYSYNEQFF
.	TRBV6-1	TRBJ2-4	CASSVGDIDIQYF
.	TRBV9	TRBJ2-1	CASTPGVSSYNEQFF